The 19 T cell receptor beta chains reported below all come from one sample, sequenced in a study of CD8 T cells in ankylosing spondylitis. The antigens for these receptors are not known. TCRdb itself ran the 5' RACE reads through MiXCR, one entry per CDR3 protein. The sample has about 440,000 distinct CDR3 sequences; 15% to 20% are singletons. Overall study results and limits: Characteristic, it appeared, of ankylosing spondylitis blood was a TCR beta motif of fewer than 10 highly homologous variants.

The specimen was blood, either unsorted or a sorted T cell fraction (not recorded which). The receptor set was obtained from a male donor with ankylosing spondylitis.

The gene calls are TRBV12-3 or TRBV12-4 and TRBJ1-5; perhaps TRBD1 as D (6 bases). V shed 2 bases and J shed 1 base, with 15 bases lying between them. This CDR3 comprises 17 residues. As DNA, the CDR3 is TGTGCCAGCAGTTTAATCCGGGGGGCGGAGAGCAATCAGCCCCAGCATTTT. This sequence encodes CASSLIRGAESNQPQHF.

This clonotype was seen ten or more times. The J gene is TRBJ2-1, the V gene TRBV20-1; 9 bases map to TRBD2. J was trimmed by 2 bases and V by 5 bases; bases with no gene match: 4. This CDR3 has 14 amino acids. CDR1 is DFQATT and CDR2 is SNEGSKA in the germline V gene (reference sequence). This CDR3 reads CSAYSGSAYNEQFF. The CDR3, as DNA: TGCAGTGCTTATAGCGGGAGCGCCTACAATGAGCAGTTCTTC.

This clonotype was counted ten times or more. The chain is built from TRBV12-3 or TRBV12-4 and TRBJ2-1, with D possibly TRBD1 on 5 matching bases. This CDR3 is built from 17 residues. V was shortened by 2 bases and J by 4 bases, with 18 bases between the two germline ends. The CDR3 loop reads CASSLRGSPGAYNEQFF. In DNA, the CDR3 is TGTGCCAGCAGTTTAAGGGGTTCCCCGGGCGCTTACAATGAGCAGTTCTTC.

V and J are TRBV7-3 and TRBJ2-1; D is perhaps TRBD2 (6 bases). CDR1 and CDR2 from the germline V gene are SGHTA and FQGTGA. V was pared by 2 bases and J by 2 bases, with 13 bases between. This CDR3 is 16 amino acids long. For the CDR3, the DNA is TGTGCCAGCAGCTTACGGGGGTCGGTCCCCTACAATGAGCAGTTCTTC. Its translation: CASSLRGSVPYNEQFF.

This clonotype was counted at least ten times. The V gene is TRBV25-1, the J gene TRBJ1-1; the D gene is possibly TRBD1 (6 bases). The germline V gene has CDR1 MGHDK and CDR2 SYGVNS. The CDR3 runs 15 residues. With 1 base removed from V and 5 bases from J, the gap between germline ends came to 14 bases. CDR3 nucleotides: TGTGCCAGCAGTGAATTAGGCAGGGGAGTGACTGAAGCTTTCTTT. Translation gives CASSELGRGVTEAFF.

The chain recombines TRBV7-6 with TRBJ2-3; 10 nucleotides line up with TRBD1. This CDR3 is 13 amino acids long. CDR1 and CDR2 from the germline V gene are SGHVS and FNYEAQ. Trimming cost V 5 bases and J 6 bases; bases outside gene matches: 2. The CDR3 nucleotides read TGTGCCAGCAGCCGGGACAGGGGTGATACGCAGTATTTT. Translation: CASSRDRGDTQYF.

This clonotype was observed a handful of times. The J gene is TRBJ1-2, the V gene TRBV25-1, with 9 bases matching TRBD1. Trimming removed 3 bases from V and 4 bases from J; junction bases left unmatched: 6. This CDR3 comprises 15 residues. Germline values: CDR1 MGHDK, CDR2 SYGVNS. Written as DNA, the CDR3 is TGTGCCAGCAGTGACACAGGGGGCTTCGGCTATGGCTACACCTTC. Its protein is CASSDTGGFGYGYTF.

The sample holds many counts of this clonotype. CDR3 loop: CASSEGQKNNEQFF. Here the CDR3 DNA reads TGCGCCAGCAGTGAGGGGCAGAAGAACAATGAGCAGTTCTTC. The V gene is TRBV10-1, the J gene TRBJ2-1; D is ambiguous. The CDR3 extends over 14 amino acids. Per germline, CDR1 WNHNN and CDR2 SYGVQD (reference sequence). Trimming removed 2 bases from V and 5 bases from J, with 10 bases in between.

At least ten counts were recorded for this clonotype. The gene calls are TRBV5-1 and TRBJ2-7, with a weak D call TRBD1 (6 bases). V was pared by 4 bases and J by 4 bases, with 9 bases between. Germline V gives CDR1 SGHRS, CDR2 YFSETQ. The CDR3 has 12 residues. The CDR3 DNA reads TGCGCCAGCAGCGGGCAGGGGTACGAGCAGTACTTC. Its translation is CASSGQGYEQYF.

This clonotype was recorded a few times. Here the CDR3 DNA reads TGCGCCAGCAGCGCCAGCAGCGGGGGGGATACGCAGTATTTT. This encodes CASSASSGGDTQYF. The chain couples TRBV5-1 to TRBJ2-3; 9 nucleotides agree with TRBD2. Per germline, CDR1 SGHRS and CDR2 YFSETQ. The CDR3 has 14 residues. V shed 4 bases and J 6 bases; nucleotides not matched to a gene: 6.

The chain links TRBV7-2 to TRBJ1-5; TRBD1 matches 7 bases. This CDR3 is 16 amino acids long. V trimming: 6 bases; J trimming: 3 bases; junction bases outside the gene matches: 11. Germline CDR1 is SGHTA and CDR2 is FQGNSA. Here the CDR3 DNA reads TGTGCCAGCAGTAATCAGGGGGGGATGATCAATCAGCCCCAGCATTTT. The encoded protein is CASSNQGGMINQPQHF.

The rearrangement links TRBV3-1 to TRBJ2-7; TRBD2 matches at 9 bases. J gave up 6 bases and V 2 bases, and 2 bases lay outside the gene matches. This CDR3 comprises 13 residues. Germline lookup yields CDR1 LGHDT and CDR2 YNNKEL (reference sequence). The CDR3 coding sequence is TGTGCCAGCAGCCAACTAGCGGGGAGCGAGCAGTACTTC. Amino acids: CASSQLAGSEQYF.

This chain joins TRBV5-1 and TRBJ2-3, with 14 bases aligning to TRBD2. V shed 4 bases, J shed 5 bases, and the junction held 6 bases outside the gene matches. From germline, CDR1 is SGHRS and CDR2 YFSETQ. The CDR3 covers 16 residues. The CDR3 here is CASSTGTSGRVDTQYF. CDR3 sequence (DNA): TGCGCCAGCAGCACTGGGACTAGCGGGAGAGTAGATACGCAGTATTTT.

The rearrangement joins TRBV6-5 to TRBJ1-2; unclear D gene. Germline V gene lookup returns CDR1 MNHEY and CDR2 SVGAGI. Trimming cost V 2 bases and J 4 bases, with 8 bases left between them. CDR3 length: 13 residues. CDR3 protein: CASSYGNSYGYTF. CDR3 nucleotide sequence: TGTGCCAGCAGTTACGGGAACAGCTATGGCTACACCTTC.

In its sample, this clonotype was seen a few times. The rearrangement links TRBV20-1 to TRBJ1-2, with TRBD1 as a possible D gene (5 bases). The CDR3 is made up of 14 amino acids. Per germline, CDR1 DFQATT and CDR2 SNEGSKA (reference sequence). V shed 6 bases and J shed 3 bases, with 17 bases lying between them. This chain's CDR3 is CSATAPTDYYGYTF. The CDR3 DNA follows: TGCAGTGCCACCGCCCCGACAGATTACTATGGCTACACCTTC.

J is TRBJ2-3 and V is TRBV7-9, with TRBD2 matching over 7 bases. CDR1 is SEHNR and CDR2 is FQNEAQ in the germline V gene (reference sequence). This CDR3 spans 13 amino acids. J was trimmed by 6 bases and V by 8 bases; bases with no gene match: 8. The CDR3 is CASGLGGDDTQYF. As DNA, the CDR3 is TGTGCCAGCGGCCTTGGGGGGGACGATACGCAGTATTTT.

The chain joins TRBV5-1 to TRBJ2-2, with TRBD2 identical over 7 bases. This CDR3 is 17 amino acids long. J was trimmed by 0 bases and V by 4 bases; bases with no gene match: 9. CDR1 is SGHRS and CDR2 is YFSETQ in the germline V gene. CDR3: CASSPFAGATNTGELFF. As DNA, the CDR3 is TGCGCCAGCAGCCCATTCGCGGGAGCGACGAACACCGGGGAGCTGTTTTTT.

Only a few counts were recorded for this clonotype. The V and J genes are TRBV5-1 and TRBJ2-5, with 9 bases matching TRBD1. Looked up from germline, CDR1 is SGHRS and CDR2 is YFSETQ. The CDR3 totals 14 residues. Trimming cost V 5 bases and J 4 bases; bases outside gene matches: 6. CDR3 sequence reads: CASRPEDRGETQYF. In DNA form, the CDR3 reads TGCGCCAGCAGACCAGAGGACAGGGGAGAGACCCAGTACTTC.

This clonotype was detected only a few times. J is TRBJ1-2 and V is TRBV12-3 or TRBV12-4, with D possibly being TRBD1 (5 bases). Trimming removed 7 bases at V and 1 base at J, with 10 bases between. CDR3 length: 13 residues. The CDR3 nucleotides read TGTGCCAGCACCACCGACAGTAACTATGGCTACACCTTC. Amino acid sequence: CASTTDSNYGYTF.